This T cell receptor (beta chain) was recorded in a study of blood T cell repertoires in COVID-19. Study as a whole: Collection of acute and convalescent COVID-19 samples took place in the United States, Italy and Spain. PBMCs, B-cell-depleted T cells, or T cells were the source of the cDNA or gDNA that made up the material.

Original methodology: Using reference gene primer amplification, nucleated cell counts were estimated. Produced via immunoSEQ multiplex PCR; TCRdb's table is partial and in-frame only. V and J calls and clone size are copied from that table; D and trimming were computed from the DNA. The data hold about 110,000 clones, with 72% observed a single time. This receptor was obtained from a woman aged 55-69 years with acute or convalescent COVID-19. Sequenced: peripheral blood.

CDR3 residues: CASSPTLNYGYTF. CDR3 in DNA: TGTGCCAGCAGCCCGACACTGAACTATGGCTACACCTTC. V is TRBV7-9 and J is TRBJ1-2, with no clear D. The V end lost 5 bases, the J end lost 2 bases, and 9 bases lay between the germline ends. This CDR3 is 13 amino acids long. CDR1 and CDR2 from the germline V gene are SEHNR and FQNEAQ (reference sequence).